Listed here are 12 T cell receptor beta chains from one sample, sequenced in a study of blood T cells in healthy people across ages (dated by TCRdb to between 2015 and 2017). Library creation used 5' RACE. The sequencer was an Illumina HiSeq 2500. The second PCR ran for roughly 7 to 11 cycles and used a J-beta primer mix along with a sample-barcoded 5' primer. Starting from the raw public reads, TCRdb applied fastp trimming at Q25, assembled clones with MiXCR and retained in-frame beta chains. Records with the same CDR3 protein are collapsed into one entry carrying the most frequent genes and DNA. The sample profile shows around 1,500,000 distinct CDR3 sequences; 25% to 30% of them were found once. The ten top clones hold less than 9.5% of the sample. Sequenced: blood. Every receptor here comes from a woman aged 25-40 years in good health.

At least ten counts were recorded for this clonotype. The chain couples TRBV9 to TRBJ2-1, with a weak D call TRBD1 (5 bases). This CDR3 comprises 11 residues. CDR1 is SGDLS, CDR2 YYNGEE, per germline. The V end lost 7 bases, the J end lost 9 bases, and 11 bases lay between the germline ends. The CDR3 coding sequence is TGTGCCAGCTCGGATAGGGGTGAGCAGTTCTTC. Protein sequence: CASSDRGEQFF.

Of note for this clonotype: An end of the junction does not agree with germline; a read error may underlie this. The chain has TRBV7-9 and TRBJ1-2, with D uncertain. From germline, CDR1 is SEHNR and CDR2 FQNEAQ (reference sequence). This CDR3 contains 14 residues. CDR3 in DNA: TGTGCCAGCAGCTTTTCGACGGGTAACTGTGGCTACACCTTC. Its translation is CASSFSTGNCGYTF.

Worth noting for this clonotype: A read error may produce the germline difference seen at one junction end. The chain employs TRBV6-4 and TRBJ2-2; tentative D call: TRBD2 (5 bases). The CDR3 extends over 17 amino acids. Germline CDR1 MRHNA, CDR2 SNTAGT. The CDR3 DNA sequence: TGTGCCAGCAGCCCCCTAGGTGGGAGAGCCAACACCAGGGAGCTGTTTTTT. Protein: CASSPLGGRANTRELFF.

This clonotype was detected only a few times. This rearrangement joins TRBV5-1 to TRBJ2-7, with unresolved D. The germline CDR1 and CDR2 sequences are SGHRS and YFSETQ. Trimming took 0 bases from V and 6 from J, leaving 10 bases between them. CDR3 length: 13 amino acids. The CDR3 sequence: CASSLAVVSEQYF. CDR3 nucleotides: TGCGCCAGCAGCTTGGCCGTGGTTTCCGAGCAGTACTTC.

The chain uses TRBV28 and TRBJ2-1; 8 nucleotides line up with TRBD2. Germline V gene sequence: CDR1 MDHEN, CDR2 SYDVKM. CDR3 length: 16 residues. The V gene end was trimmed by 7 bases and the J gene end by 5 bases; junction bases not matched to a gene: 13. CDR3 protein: CASTSRDIAGNNEQFF. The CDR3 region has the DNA TGTGCCAGCACCTCGAGGGATATAGCGGGGAACAATGAGCAGTTCTTC.

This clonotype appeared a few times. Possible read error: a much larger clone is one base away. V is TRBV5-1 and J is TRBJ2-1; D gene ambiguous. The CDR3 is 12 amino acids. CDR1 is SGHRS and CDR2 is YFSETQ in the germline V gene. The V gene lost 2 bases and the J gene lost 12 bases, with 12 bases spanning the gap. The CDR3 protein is CASSLAVDGQFF. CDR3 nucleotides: TGCGCCAGCAGCTTAGCAGTGGATGGGCAGTTCTTC.

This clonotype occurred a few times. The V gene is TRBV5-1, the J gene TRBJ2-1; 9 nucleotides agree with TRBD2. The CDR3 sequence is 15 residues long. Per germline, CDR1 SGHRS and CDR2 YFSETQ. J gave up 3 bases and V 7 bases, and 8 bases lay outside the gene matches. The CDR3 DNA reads TGCGCCAGCGGACGGCGGGAGGGGGTCTACAATGAGCAGTTCTTC. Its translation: CASGRREGVYNEQFF.

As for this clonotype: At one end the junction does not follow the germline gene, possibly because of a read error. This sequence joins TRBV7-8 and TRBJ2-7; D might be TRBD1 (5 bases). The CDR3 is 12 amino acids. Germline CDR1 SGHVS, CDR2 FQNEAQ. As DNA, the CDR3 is TGTGCCAGCAGCTGGGGCTCCTACGAGCCGTACTTC. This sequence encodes CASSWGSYEPYF. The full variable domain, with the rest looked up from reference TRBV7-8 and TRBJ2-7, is GAGVSQSPRYKVAKRGQDVALRCDPISGHVSLFWYQQALGQGPEFLTYFQNEAQLDKSGLPSDRFFAERPEGSVSTLKIQRTQQEDSAVYLCASSWGSYEPYFGPGTRLTVT.

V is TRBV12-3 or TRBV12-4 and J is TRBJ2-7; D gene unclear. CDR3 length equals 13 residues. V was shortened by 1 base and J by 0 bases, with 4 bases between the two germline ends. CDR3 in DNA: TGTGCCAGCAGTTTAGGGGGCTCCTACGAGCAGTACGTC. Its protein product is CASSLGGSYEQYV.

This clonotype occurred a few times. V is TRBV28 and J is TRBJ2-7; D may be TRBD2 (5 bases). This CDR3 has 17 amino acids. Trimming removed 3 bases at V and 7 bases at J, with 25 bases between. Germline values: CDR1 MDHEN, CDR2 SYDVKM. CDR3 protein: CASSFSFSGSKAGEQYF. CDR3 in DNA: TGTGCCAGCAGTTTTTCATTCTCCGGGTCCAAGGCGGGTGAGCAGTACTTC.

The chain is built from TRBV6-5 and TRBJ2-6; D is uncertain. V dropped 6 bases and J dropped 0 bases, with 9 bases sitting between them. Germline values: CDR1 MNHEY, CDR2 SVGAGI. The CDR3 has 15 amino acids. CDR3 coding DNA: TGTGCCAGCAGCCGGCAGGCCTCTGGGGCCAACGTCCTGACTTTC. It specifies CASSRQASGANVLTF.

The CDR3 loop reads CASSPGLVYEETQYF. The CDR3 DNA is TGTGCCAGCAGCCCGGGACTAGTGTACGAAGAGACCCAGTACTTC. The genes are TRBV5-6 and TRBJ2-5; 8 bases are a match to TRBD2. This CDR3 spans 15 amino acids. The V gene end was trimmed by 4 bases and the J gene end by 3 bases; junction bases not matched to a gene: 8. Per germline, CDR1 SGHDT and CDR2 YYEEEE.